The 30 T cell receptor beta chains reported below all come from one sample, sequenced in a study of T cells expressing NK-cell markers. From its re-call of the 5' RACE reads, TCRdb lists each CDR3 protein once, without DNA. This table holds almost 450,000 distinct CDR3 sequences. The specimen was blood T cells: a sorted CD56 or NKG2C T cell subset, CD4+ or CD8+ T cells, or bulk PBMC T cells (not recorded which). Receptors were obtained from a woman between 18 and 70 years old in good health.

V and J are TRBV15 and TRBJ2-1. Germline V CDR1 and CDR2: LNHNV, YYDKDF (reference sequence). The CDR3 consists of 13 residues. CDR3: CATSRARGYEQFF.

The rearrangement joins TRBV5-1 to TRBJ2-3; lacking DNA, the TRBD1 call made by TCRdb goes unchecked. The CDR3 extends over 16 amino acids. Germline CDR1 SGHRS, CDR2 YFSETQ. The CDR3: CASSLAFTGVTDTQYF.

The chain recombines TRBV6-1 with TRBJ2-7; no DNA is available, so the TRBD1 call from TCRdb remains unchecked. Germline V CDR1 and CDR2: MNHNS, SASEGT. The CDR3 totals 16 residues. The CDR3 region is CASKHSPGSHSYEQYF.

V is TRBV5-1 and J is TRBJ2-1; checking the TCRdb D call of TRBD2 is not possible without DNA. The CDR3 is made up of 16 amino acids. CDR1 and CDR2 from the germline V gene are SGHRS and YFSETQ. CDR3 region: CASSLGTIISGNEQFF.

This chain connects TRBV20-1 to TRBJ2-3; there is no DNA to check the TCRdb D call of TRBD1. The CDR3 is made up of 12 amino acids. Germline V CDR1 and CDR2: DFQATT, SNEGSKA (reference sequence). The chain's CDR3 is CSAERTGDTQYF.

V gene TRBV20-1 combines with J gene TRBJ1-1. The CDR3 has 12 amino acids. CDR1 is DFQATT and CDR2 is SNEGSKA in the germline V gene (reference sequence). CDR3 protein: CSGVMMNTEAFF.

The J gene is TRBJ2-3, the V gene TRBV20-1; TCRdb outputs TRBD1, but without DNA this stays unchecked. This CDR3 comprises 13 residues. Germline CDR1 reads DFQATT; CDR2 reads SNEGSKA (reference sequence). The CDR3 here is CSASGQDADTQYF.

The gene calls are TRBV29-1 and TRBJ2-3; TCRdb designates TRBD2, a call that cannot be tested without DNA. Germline assignment: CDR1 SQVTM and CDR2 ANQGSEA. This CDR3 has 16 amino acids. Here the CDR3 reads CSVEKSGSSGTDTQYF.

This chain uses TRBV27 with TRBJ2-3; TCRdb returns TRBD2, unconfirmable since there is no DNA. Germline CDR1 reads MNHEY; CDR2 reads SMNVEV (reference sequence). The CDR3 spans 16 residues. CDR3 amino acids: CASSSLAGVYTDTQYF.

The CDR3: CSASGTSGVYEQYF. The chain combines TRBV20-1 with TRBJ2-7; the D call from TCRdb, TRBD2, cannot be confirmed without DNA. Germline V gene data show CDR1 as DFQATT and CDR2 as SNEGSKA (reference sequence). The length of the CDR3 is 14 residues.

The V call is TRBV27, the J call TRBJ2-1; lacking DNA, the TRBD1 call made by TCRdb goes unchecked. The CDR3 covers 13 residues. CDR1 MNHEY and CDR2 SMNVEV come from the germline V gene (reference sequence). CDR3 sequence: CASSSGAINEQFF.

CDR3 in amino acids: CASSLRVNNEQFF. The V and J genes are TRBV7-6 and TRBJ2-1. The CDR3 spans 13 residues. CDR1 and CDR2 from the germline V gene are SGHVS and FNYEAQ.

The V call is TRBV4-3, the J call TRBJ2-2; TCRdb lists TRBD2, though no DNA is available to test this call. Germline CDR1 is LGHNA and CDR2 is YSLEER. This CDR3 comprises 15 residues. This CDR3 reads CASSQAGLGEEELFF.

This chain uses TRBV12-3 or TRBV12-4 with TRBJ2-4; TCRdb returns TRBD1, unconfirmable since there is no DNA. The CDR3 consists of 15 residues. The CDR3: CASSRQRDTSNIQYF.

The rearrangement joins TRBV11-2 to TRBJ2-3; the D call of TRBD2 rests on TCRdb alone, since no DNA is present to check it. Germline-derived CDR1 and CDR2 are SGHAT and FQNNGV. The CDR3 is made up of 14 amino acids. The CDR3 reads CASRPLAGLDTQYF.

This rearrangement joins TRBV7-9 to TRBJ1-2. Germline loops: CDR1 SEHNR, CDR2 FQNEAQ (reference sequence). The CDR3 extends over 17 amino acids. Here the CDR3 reads CASSPPGRVEVLYGYTF.

The chain joins TRBV12-3 or TRBV12-4 to TRBJ1-2; TCRdb's D gene call, TRBD1, goes unchecked for lack of DNA. The CDR3 sequence is 15 residues long. The CDR3 loop is CASSPGQALDYGYTF.

The genes are TRBV6-2 or TRBV6-3 and TRBJ2-1. The CDR3 consists of 15 residues. Germline V gene data show CDR1 as MNHEY and CDR2 as SVGEGT. The CDR3 loop reads CASSYQDHSWNEQFF.

CDR3 region: CASNDPRREVTQYF. V gene TRBV9 combines with J gene TRBJ2-5; as DNA is missing, the TRBD2 call by TCRdb cannot be tested. Germline-derived CDR1 and CDR2 are SGDLS and YYNGEE. The CDR3 is 14 amino acids.

V and J are TRBV6-5 and TRBJ2-1; the TCRdb call, TRBD2, lacks DNA for checking. Germline V gene data show CDR1 as MNHEY and CDR2 as SVGAGI. The CDR3 has 15 amino acids. CDR3: CASSYRLAVDNEQFF.

The V and J genes are TRBV5-6 and TRBJ2-1; the D call from TCRdb, TRBD2, cannot be confirmed without DNA. Germline V gene data show CDR1 as SGHDT and CDR2 as YYEEEE. The CDR3 consists of 15 residues. The chain's CDR3 is CASSFRTSGNNEQFF.

V gene TRBV11-2 combines with J gene TRBJ1-6; TCRdb reports TRBD1, a call that lacks DNA to check it against. The CDR3 contains 21 residues. CDR1 and CDR2 from the germline V gene are SGHAT and FQNNGV. The CDR3 sequence is CASSLLSVWFQGLGNNSPLHF. The entire variable domain, with the rest obtained from reference TRBV11-2 and TRBJ1-6, is as follows: EAGVAQSPRYKIIEKRQSVAFWCNPISGHATLYWYQQILGQGPKLLIQFQNNGVVDDSQLPKDRFSAERLKGVDSTLKIQPAKLEDSAVYLCASSLLSVWFQGLGNNSPLHFGNGTRLTVT.

The chain's CDR3 is CASRSPRSSYNEQFF. The chain employs TRBV7-2 and TRBJ2-1. This CDR3 spans 15 amino acids. Looked up from germline, CDR1 is SGHTA and CDR2 is FQGNSA.

The chain's CDR3 is CASTWTGGYEQYF. The rearrangement joins TRBV2 to TRBJ2-7; absent DNA, TCRdb's TRBD1 call cannot be checked. Germline values: CDR1 SNHLY, CDR2 FYNNEI. The CDR3 is 13 residues long.

CDR3 region: CASSPITSSYNEQFF. The rearrangement uses TRBV12-3 or TRBV12-4 and TRBJ2-1. The CDR3 runs 15 residues.

The V call is TRBV5-6, the J call TRBJ1-5; as DNA is missing, the TRBD1 call by TCRdb cannot be tested. Germline CDR1 is SGHDT and CDR2 is YYEEEE. The length of the CDR3 is 19 residues. CDR3 loop: CASSSSGATEKYSNQPQHF.

The chain links TRBV6-1 to TRBJ2-5; the TCRdb D gene call, TRBD1, has no DNA to confirm it. Germline loops: CDR1 MNHNS, CDR2 SASEGT. The CDR3 contains 15 residues. CDR3 amino acids: CASRAGTVGRETQYF.

The chain carries TRBV6-2 or TRBV6-3 and TRBJ2-1; with no DNA, the TCRdb D assignment of TRBD1 cannot be verified. CDR3 size: 13 residues. The V gene's germline CDR1 is MNHEY and CDR2 SVGEGT. Here the CDR3 reads CASREQGGNEQFF.

This rearrangement joins TRBV27 to TRBJ1-5; TCRdb picks TRBD1, but there is no DNA to check that call. The CDR3 runs 17 residues. Germline CDR1 and CDR2: MNHEY and SMNVEV (reference sequence). CDR3 amino acids: CASSLSWAGVYNQPQHF.

The chain employs TRBV7-2 and TRBJ1-4; TCRdb designates TRBD1, a call that cannot be tested without DNA. Looked up from germline, CDR1 is SGHTA and CDR2 is FQGNSA. The CDR3 contains 15 residues. The CDR3 sequence is CASSLAGQGNEKLFF.